This TCR beta chain was sequenced during a study of blood T cell repertoires in COVID-19. Study summary: Specimens from acute and convalescent COVID-19 originated in the United States, Italy and Spain. Sources were T cells, B-cell-depleted T cells, or PBMCs; the material itself was cDNA or gDNA.

The germline V gene has CDR1 MDHEN and CDR2 SYDVKM. This CDR3 spans 15 amino acids. V lost 6 bases to trimming and J lost 9 bases; unmatched junction nucleotides: 13. In the source study's methods: Quantification of nucleated cells was approximated via reference gene primer amplification. Only in-frame clones appear in the TCRdb table, and some are missing; sequencing was by immunoSEQ multiplex PCR. V, J and clone size are those of that table, while D and trimming were read from the DNA. There are about 15,000 clones in the sample; roughly 88% occur only once, and 35% lies in the top ten. V is TRBV28 and J is TRBJ2-2, with 7 bases matching TRBD2. Sequencing was done on a sample of peripheral blood. The receptor comes from a man between 65 and 79 years old in a cohort sampled during active COVID-19. The CDR3 DNA is TGTGCCAGCAGATACAGCGGGGAAGTGGCCCGGGAGCTGTTTTTT. Its protein is CASRYSGEVARELFF. The full variable domain, completed using reference TRBV28 and TRBJ2-2, is DVKVTQSSRYLVKRTGEKVFLECVQDMDHENMFWYRQDPGLGLRLIYFSYDVKMKEKGDIPEGYSVSREKKERFSLILESASTNQTSMYLCASRYSGEVARELFFGEGSRLTVL.